The 14 T cell receptor beta chains listed next were all sequenced from one sample in a study of blood T cell repertoires in COVID-19. Some clones are missing from TCRdb's copy, which holds only in-frame ones; the method was immunoSEQ multiplex PCR. The sample shows about 60,000 clones, 82% of them seen only once. Input material: peripheral blood. These receptors were collected from a man between 60 and 75 years old with acute or convalescent COVID-19.

The chain recombines TRBV29-1 with TRBJ1-1; 7 nucleotides line up with TRBD1. V lost 7 bases and J lost 5; bases outside the gene matches: 4. Germline assignment: CDR1 SQVTM and CDR2 ANQGSEA. The CDR3 spans 11 residues. The DNA for the CDR3 is TGCAGCGGCGACAGGGAGACTGAAGCTTTCTTT. The encoded protein is CSGDRETEAFF.

The chain's CDR3 is CASSQVRTGEQFF. CDR3 sequence (DNA): TGTGCCAGCAGCCAAGTTCGTACGGGTGAGCAGTTCTTC. V gene TRBV14 combines with J gene TRBJ2-1; D is uncertain. Germline V gene lookup returns CDR1 SGHDN and CDR2 FVKESK. This CDR3 has 13 amino acids. Trimming cost V 1 base and J 9 bases, with 10 bases left between them.

V gene TRBV6-5 combines with J gene TRBJ2-2; D is perhaps TRBD2 (6 bases). The CDR3 runs 15 residues. CDR1 and CDR2 (germline): MNHEY, SVGAGI. The V end was cut by 6 bases, the J end by 2 bases, with 13 bases between. CDR3 sequence (DNA): TGTGCCAGCAGCCTCGGACTATTTAACACCGGGGAGCTGTTTTTT. Residues: CASSLGLFNTGELFF.

The J gene is TRBJ2-1, the V gene TRBV27; possible D gene TRBD2, 5 bases. The V gene lost 6 bases and the J gene lost 4 bases, with 10 bases spanning the gap. The CDR3 loop spans 13 amino acids. CDR1 and CDR2 from the germline V gene are MNHEY and SMNVEV (reference sequence). The CDR3 loop reads CASSPREYNEQFF. The CDR3 DNA sequence: TGTGCCAGCAGCCCTCGGGAATACAATGAGCAGTTCTTC.

The J gene is TRBJ2-7, the V gene TRBV15; the D gene is possibly TRBD1 (6 bases). Germline V CDR1 and CDR2: LNHNV, YYDKDF (reference sequence). Trimming cost V 4 bases and J 0 bases, with 13 bases left between them. The CDR3 is 15 amino acids. CDR3 residues: CATSIGTRDSYEQYV. Here the CDR3 DNA reads TGTGCCACCAGCATAGGGACACGAGACTCCTACGAGCAGTACGTC.

The V gene is TRBV30, the J gene TRBJ1-6; TRBD1 might be the D (6 bases). Trimming left V 4 bases short and J 6 bases short, with 13 bases between. The CDR3 has 14 residues. In germline, CDR1 is GTSNPN, CDR2 SVGIG (reference sequence). The CDR3 loop reads CAWIGTRGNSPLHF. The DNA for the CDR3 is TGTGCCTGGATAGGGACACGGGGTAATTCACCCCTCCACTTT.

The chain has TRBV18 and TRBJ1-2; TRBD1 aligns across 7 bases. In germline, CDR1 is KGHSH, CDR2 LQKENI. The CDR3 spans 14 residues. After removal of 2 bases from V and 5 bases from J, the junction contained 5 bases not matched to a gene. The CDR3 DNA reads TGTGCCAGCTCACCAACAGGGGTCGGATATGGCTACACCTTC. This gives the protein CASSPTGVGYGYTF.

V and J are TRBV30 and TRBJ1-5, with D tentatively TRBD1 (6 bases). The CDR3 is 14 amino acids. Germline CDR1 is GTSNPN and CDR2 is SVGIG (reference sequence). The V end lost 6 bases, the J end lost 1 base, and 13 bases lay between the germline ends. In DNA form, the CDR3 reads TGTGCCTGCTCCCCGGACAGCAGCAATCAGCCCCAGCATTTT. This codes for CACSPDSSNQPQHF.

This sequence joins TRBV6-6 and TRBJ2-2, with D possibly TRBD1 on 5 matching bases. Per germline, CDR1 MNHNY and CDR2 SVGAGI (reference sequence). Between the trimmed V and J ends, which lost 2 bases and 4 bases, there was a span of 5 bases. The CDR3 totals 13 residues. As DNA, the CDR3 is TGTGCCAGCAGTTACGGGGCCACCGGGGAGCTGTTTTTT. It codes for CASSYGATGELFF.

The chain carries TRBV24-1 and TRBJ2-1, with 7 positions matching TRBD1. This CDR3 contains 14 residues. Germline V gene data show CDR1 as KGHDR and CDR2 as SFDVKD. The ends lost 4 bases at V and 3 bases at J; junction bases unmatched: 2. In DNA, the CDR3 is TGTGCCACCAGTGACGACAGGGACTACAATGAGCAGTTCTTC. Protein product: CATSDDRDYNEQFF.

The gene calls are TRBV4-3 and TRBJ2-3, with 7 bases aligning to TRBD1. Germline V lookup: CDR1 LGHNA, CDR2 YSLEER. The J segment lost 0 bases and the V segment lost 0 bases, leaving 3 bases of the junction unmatched. The length of the CDR3 is 16 residues. CDR3 coding DNA: TGCGCCAGCAGCCAAGAGTGGACAGGCAGCACAGATACGCAGTATTTT. Translated, it gives CASSQEWTGSTDTQYF.

This rearrangement joins TRBV30 to TRBJ2-3; 7 nucleotides line up with TRBD1. Germline V gene data show CDR1 as GTSNPN and CDR2 as SVGIG (reference sequence). The ends lost 5 bases at V and 2 bases at J; junction bases unmatched: 10. The CDR3 covers 15 residues. The CDR3 protein is CAWAATGTVTDTQYF. The CDR3 DNA reads as TGTGCCTGGGCCGCAACCGGGACAGTCACAGATACGCAGTATTTT.

This clone has only one observation. The V gene is TRBV6-2 or TRBV6-3, the J gene TRBJ1-2; 8 positions agree with TRBD1. CDR3 length: 14 amino acids. CDR1 and CDR2 from the germline V gene are MNHEY and SVGEGT. The V segment lost 5 bases and the J segment 1 base; nucleotides outside the gene matches: 3. In DNA form, the CDR3 reads TGTGCCAGCAGTGACAGGGGAAATAACTATGGCTACACCTTC. This encodes CASSDRGNNYGYTF.

The chain is built from TRBV4-3 and TRBJ2-2; D is unresolved. In germline, CDR1 is LGHNA, CDR2 YSLEER. Trimming took 0 bases from V and 1 from J, leaving 6 bases between them. This CDR3 has 15 residues. Written as DNA, the CDR3 is TGCGCCAGCAGCCAAGACCCAGGGAACACCGGGGAGCTGTTTTTT. Translated, it gives CASSQDPGNTGELFF.